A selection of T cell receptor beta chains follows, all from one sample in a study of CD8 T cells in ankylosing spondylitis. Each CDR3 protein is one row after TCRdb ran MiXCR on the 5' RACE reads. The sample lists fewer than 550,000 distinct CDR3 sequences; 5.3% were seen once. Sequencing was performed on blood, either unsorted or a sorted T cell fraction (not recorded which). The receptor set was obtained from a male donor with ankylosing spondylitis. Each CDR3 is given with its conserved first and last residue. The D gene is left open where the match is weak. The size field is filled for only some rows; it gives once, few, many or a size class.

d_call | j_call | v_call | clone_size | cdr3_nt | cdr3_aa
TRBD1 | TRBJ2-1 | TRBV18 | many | TGTGCCAGCTCTCCCCTGGGGACAGGGGGCAATGAGCAGTTCTTC | CASSPLGTGGNEQFF
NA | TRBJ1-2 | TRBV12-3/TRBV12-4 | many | TGTGCCAGCACCCTAGCAGGGGACTCTTATGGCTACACCTTC | CASTLAGDSYGYTF
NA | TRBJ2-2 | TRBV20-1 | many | TGCAGTGCTAGAGATCCAGCAGGGGTGACCGGGGAGCTGTTTTTT | CSARDPAGVTGELFF
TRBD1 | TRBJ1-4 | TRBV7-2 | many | TGTGCCAGCAGCTTACAGGGGGCAACTAATGAAAAACTGTTTTTT | CASSLQGATNEKLFF
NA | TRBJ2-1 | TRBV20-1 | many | TGCAGTGCTAGAGATGTCCTAGCGACAAATGAGCAGTTCTTC | CSARDVLATNEQFF
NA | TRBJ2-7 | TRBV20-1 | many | TGCAGTGCTAGGAGTGGACTCACCTACGAGCAGTACTTC | CSARSGLTYEQYF
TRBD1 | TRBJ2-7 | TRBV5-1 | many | TGCGCCAGCAGTCCCGCACAGGGGTCAGACCCCCACGAGCAGTACTTC | CASSPAQGSDPHEQYF
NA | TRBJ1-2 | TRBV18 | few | TGTGCCAGCTCACCAGGCGGCAGAAACTATGGCTACACCTTC | CASSPGGRNYGYTF
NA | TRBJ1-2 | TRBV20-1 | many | TGCAGTGCTAGGAAACAGCCGATCTATGGCTACACCTTC | CSARKQPIYGYTF
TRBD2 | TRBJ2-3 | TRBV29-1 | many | TGCAGCGTTAGGGGCGGGAGGAAGGGAGATACGCAGTATTTT | CSVRGGRKGDTQYF
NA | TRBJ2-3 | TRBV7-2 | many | TGTGCCAGCAGCAACTTGAACCGGGATACGCAGTATTTT | CASSNLNRDTQYF
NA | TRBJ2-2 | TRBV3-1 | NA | TGTGCCAGCAGCCAACTTATTTCTCGGCAGCCAAACACCGGGGAGCTGTTTTTT | CASSQLISRQPNTGELFF
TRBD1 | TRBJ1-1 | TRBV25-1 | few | TGTGCCAGCAGTGAATGGGCACCGGACAGGGACCCTGAAGCTTTCTTT | CASSEWAPDRDPEAFF
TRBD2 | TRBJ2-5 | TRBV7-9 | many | TGTGCCAGCCGCTCTGTAAGATGGGCGGGAGTCGGGAAGACCCAGTACTTC | CASRSVRWAGVGKTQYF
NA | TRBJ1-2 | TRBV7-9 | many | TGTGCCAGCAGCTTAGGAGGCCTGAACGGCTACACCTTC | CASSLGGLNGYTF
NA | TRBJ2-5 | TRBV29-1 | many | TGCAGCGTTGCAGACATCCAAGAGACCCAGTACTTC | CSVADIQETQYF
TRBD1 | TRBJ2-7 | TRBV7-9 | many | TGTGCCAGCAGCTTTCTTACAGGGGGCAACTACGAGCAGTACTTC | CASSFLTGGNYEQYF
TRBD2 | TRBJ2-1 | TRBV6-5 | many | TGTGCCAGCAGTTCCCGGACTAGCGGGAGGGCCAATGAGCAGTTCTTC | CASSSRTSGRANEQFF
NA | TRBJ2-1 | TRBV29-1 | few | TGCAGCTCGCCGGCCTCGGGGTGGGGTGAGCAGTTCTTC | CSSPASGWGEQFF
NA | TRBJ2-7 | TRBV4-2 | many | TGTGCCAGCAGCCGAGTCCAACCGCAAGGGACACCCTACGAGCAGTACTTC | CASSRVQPQGTPYEQYF
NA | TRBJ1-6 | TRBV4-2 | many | TGTGCCAGCAGCCAAGATGAACAGGGAGGGGATGGGGCTAATTCACCCCTCCACTTT | CASSQDEQGGDGANSPLHF
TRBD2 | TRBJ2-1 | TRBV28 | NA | TGTGCCAGCAGTGACCCCTCGGCTAGCGGGAGTCGGAATGAGCAGTTCTTC | CASSDPSASGSRNEQFF
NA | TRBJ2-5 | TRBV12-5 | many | TGTGCTAGTGCCCCGAGGGGGGCTGGGGAGACCCAGTACTTC | CASAPRGAGETQYF
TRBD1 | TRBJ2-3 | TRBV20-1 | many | TGCAGTGCTAGATATGGGACAGGGGACCACCTAGGGTATTTT | CSARYGTGDHLGYF
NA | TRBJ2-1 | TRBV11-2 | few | TGTGCCAGCAGCTTAGGACACCCAGGGCAGATTCACTACAATGAGCAGTTCTTC | CASSLGHPGQIHYNEQFF
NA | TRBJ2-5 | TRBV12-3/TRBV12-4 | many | TGTGCCAGCAGCTCTAATCCCGTCCCCCACAAAGAGACCCAGTACTTC | CASSSNPVPHKETQYF
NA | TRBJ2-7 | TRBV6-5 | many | TGTGCCAGCGGGGGACACTACGAGCAGTACTTC | CASGGHYEQYF
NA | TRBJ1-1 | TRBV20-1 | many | TGCAGTGCACGGGCCCAGAACACTGAAGCTTTCTTT | CSARAQNTEAFF
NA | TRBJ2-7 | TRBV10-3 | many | TGTGCCATCACCAACCGGGCCCTTGCGCCCTACGAGCAGTACTTC | CAITNRALAPYEQYF
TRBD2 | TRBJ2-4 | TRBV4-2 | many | TGTGCCAGCAGCCACCCGACTAGCGGGTCCAAAAACATTCAGTACTTC | CASSHPTSGSKNIQYF
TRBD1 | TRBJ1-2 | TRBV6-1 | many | TGTGCCAGCAGGCGTACCGGGACAGGGAATGCCAACTATGGCTACACCTTC | CASRRTGTGNANYGYTF
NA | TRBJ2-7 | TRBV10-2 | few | TGCGCCAGCAGTGGTGGGGGACAACTTTACGAGCAGTACTTC | CASSGGGQLYEQYF
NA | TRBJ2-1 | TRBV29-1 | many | TGCAGCGTTGAACGCGTGGGTGAGCAGTTCTTC | CSVERVGEQFF
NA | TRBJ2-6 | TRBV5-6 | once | TGTGCCAGGGGCCCGGGGCTGTTCTCTGGGGCCAACGTCCTGACTTTC | CARGPGLFSGANVLTF
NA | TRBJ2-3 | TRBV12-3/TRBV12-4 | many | TGTGCCAGCAGTTGGGACCAAGGTATAGCGCCTCGCACAGATACGCAGTATTTT | CASSWDQGIAPRTDTQYF
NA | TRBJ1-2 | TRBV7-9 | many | TGTGCCAGCAGTCCAACTCCTGACCGTAACTATGGCTACACCTTC | CASSPTPDRNYGYTF
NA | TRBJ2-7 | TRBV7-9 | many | TGTGCCAGCGGATACCAACAGGGTGGCTACGAGCAGTACTTC | CASGYQQGGYEQYF
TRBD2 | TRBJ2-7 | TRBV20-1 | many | TGCAGTGCAAGAAGACTAGCGGGAGCAGCCAACGAGCAGTACTTC | CSARRLAGAANEQYF
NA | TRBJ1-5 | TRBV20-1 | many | TGCAGTGCTAGAGATCTCTGGACGGTTAGCAATCAGCCCCAGCATTTT | CSARDLWTVSNQPQHF
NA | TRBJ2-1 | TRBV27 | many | TGTGCCAGCAGTTTCGGTCGACAGCTCTACAATGAGCAGTTCTTC | CASSFGRQLYNEQFF
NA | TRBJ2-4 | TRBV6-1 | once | TGTGCCAGCAGCCGGGGGGCGGGGGCCTCTAAAAACATTCAGTACTTC | CASSRGAGASKNIQYF